The rows below give T cell receptor beta chains drawn from one sample of a study of lymphopenia after photon versus proton radiotherapy. Produced via immunoSEQ multiplex PCR; TCRdb's table is partial and in-frame only. The sample contains 7,100 or so clones, less than 90% of which appear only once. The sequencing here drew on peripheral blood, taken from a patient treated with photon-based radiotherapy. These receptors all stem from a woman in her seventies with pancreatic cancer. Each CDR3 is given with its conserved first and last residue. The order of the fields is clone size, V gene, D gene, J gene, CDR3 DNA, CDR3 protein. D genes are given only for firm matches. Clone size is stated in some rows and not others, as once, few, many or a class when expanded.

abundance: NA; v_gene: TRBV18; d_gene: NA; j_gene: TRBJ1-1; CDR3nt: TGTGCCAGCTCACCATACCAGGGCGTGAACACTGAAGCTTTCTTT; CDR3aa: CASSPYQGVNTEAFF
abundance: NA; v_gene: TRBV28; d_gene: NA; j_gene: TRBJ2-7; CDR3nt: TGTGCCAGCAGAATTACGAGGGGCAGGATGGTGGGAAGAGCCTACGAGCAGTACTTC; CDR3aa: CASRITRGRMVGRAYEQYF
abundance: NA; v_gene: TRBV5-4; d_gene: NA; j_gene: TRBJ2-7; CDR3nt: TGTGCCAGCAGCCTGGAGGGACAGAGCTACGAGCAGTACTTC; CDR3aa: CASSLEGQSYEQYF
abundance: once; v_gene: TRBV6-5; d_gene: NA; j_gene: TRBJ1-3; CDR3nt: TGTGCCAGCAGTTCCCGGGGGGCGCAACGTGGAAACACCATATATTTT; CDR3aa: CASSSRGAQRGNTIYF
abundance: NA; v_gene: TRBV4-2; d_gene: NA; j_gene: TRBJ2-7; CDR3nt: TGTGCCAGCAGCTATCTGAGCACTCAGGGCTCCTACGAGCAGTACTTC; CDR3aa: CASSYLSTQGSYEQYF
abundance: NA; v_gene: TRBV30; d_gene: NA; j_gene: TRBJ2-5; CDR3nt: TGTGCCTGGAGTGCGGGATGGGGCGAGACCCAGTACTTC; CDR3aa: CAWSAGWGETQYF
abundance: NA; v_gene: TRBV30; d_gene: NA; j_gene: TRBJ2-3; CDR3nt: TGTGCCTGGAGATCAGCGATCCTCACAGATACGCAGTATTTT; CDR3aa: CAWRSAILTDTQYF
abundance: NA; v_gene: TRBV5-8; d_gene: NA; j_gene: TRBJ2-1; CDR3nt: TGTGCCAGCAGCTTGGTTTGGCAGGGTTGGGGCGATGAGCAGTTCTTC; CDR3aa: CASSLVWQGWGDEQFF
abundance: few; v_gene: TRBV15; d_gene: NA; j_gene: TRBJ1-5; CDR3nt: TGTGCCACCAGCAGAGACAGGGTGGGGAATCAGCCCCAGCATTTT; CDR3aa: CATSRDRVGNQPQHF
abundance: NA; v_gene: TRBV9; d_gene: NA; j_gene: TRBJ2-5; CDR3nt: TGTGCCAGCAGCGTGTCAATGGTGGTGGAAGAGACCCAGTACTTC; CDR3aa: CASSVSMVVEETQYF
abundance: NA; v_gene: TRBV28; d_gene: NA; j_gene: TRBJ1-1; CDR3nt: TGTGCCAGCAGCACCGGGGGGGGCAACACTGAAGCTTTCTTT; CDR3aa: CASSTGGGNTEAFF
abundance: NA; v_gene: TRBV14; d_gene: NA; j_gene: TRBJ1-4; CDR3nt: TGTGCCAGCAGCCAAGGGGGCAGTAGTAATGAAAAACTGTTTTTT; CDR3aa: CASSQGGSSNEKLFF
abundance: NA; v_gene: TRBV4-1; d_gene: TRBD2; j_gene: TRBJ2-2; CDR3nt: TGCGCCAGCAGCCAAGTAGATATGGGACTAGCGGCCGGGGAGCTGTTTTTT; CDR3aa: CASSQVDMGLAAGELFF
abundance: NA; v_gene: TRBV30; d_gene: NA; j_gene: TRBJ1-3; CDR3nt: TGTGCCTGGACCCCCCGGGGGAGCCTCGGAAACACCATATATTTT; CDR3aa: CAWTPRGSLGNTIYF
abundance: NA; v_gene: TRBV4-2; d_gene: NA; j_gene: TRBJ1-2; CDR3nt: TGTGCCAGCAGCCAGGGGCCCCGGGACGGAGACTATGGCTACACCTTC; CDR3aa: CASSQGPRDGDYGYTF
abundance: once; v_gene: TRBV6-1; d_gene: NA; j_gene: TRBJ2-1; CDR3nt: TGTGCCAGCAGTGAAGTGGAGGGCATCTCCTACAATGAGCAGTTCTTC; CDR3aa: CASSEVEGISYNEQFF
abundance: NA; v_gene: TRBV29-1; d_gene: NA; j_gene: TRBJ1-4; CDR3nt: TGCAGCGCCCGACAGCACAATGAAAAACTGTTTTTT; CDR3aa: CSARQHNEKLFF
abundance: NA; v_gene: TRBV6-1; d_gene: NA; j_gene: TRBJ1-6; CDR3nt: TGTGCCAACCGGGAAACTAATAATTCACCCCTCCACTTT; CDR3aa: CANRETNNSPLHF
abundance: NA; v_gene: TRBV7-3; d_gene: TRBD2; j_gene: TRBJ2-1; CDR3nt: TGTGCCAGCAGCTTATCGCTAGCGGGAGTTTACAATGAGCAGTTCTTC; CDR3aa: CASSLSLAGVYNEQFF
abundance: NA; v_gene: TRBV6-1; d_gene: NA; j_gene: TRBJ1-2; CDR3nt: TGTGCCAGCAGTGAAGTGGTGGGTAGGGGCCGCAACTATGGCTACACCTTC; CDR3aa: CASSEVVGRGRNYGYTF
abundance: NA; v_gene: TRBV30; d_gene: NA; j_gene: TRBJ1-2; CDR3nt: TGTGCCTGGACAGGATCCAGGGTGCGTTATGGCTACACCTTC; CDR3aa: CAWTGSRVRYGYTF
abundance: NA; v_gene: TRBV6-6; d_gene: NA; j_gene: TRBJ1-5; CDR3nt: TGTGCCAGCAGCAGACAGAATCAGCCCCAGCATTTT; CDR3aa: CASSRQNQPQHF
abundance: NA; v_gene: TRBV7-3; d_gene: NA; j_gene: TRBJ2-5; CDR3nt: TGTGCCAGCAGCATAGGTGGGGAAGGAGAGACCCAGTACTTC; CDR3aa: CASSIGGEGETQYF
abundance: once; v_gene: TRBV29-1; d_gene: TRBD2; j_gene: TRBJ2-5; CDR3nt: TGCAGCGGTCAACTAGCGGGAGTTGAGACCCAGTACTTC; CDR3aa: CSGQLAGVETQYF
abundance: NA; v_gene: TRBV9; d_gene: NA; j_gene: TRBJ2-2; CDR3nt: TGTGCCAGCAGCCCAGGACGCCTACCCACCGGGGAGCTGTTTTTT; CDR3aa: CASSPGRLPTGELFF
abundance: NA; v_gene: TRBV10-3; d_gene: TRBD1; j_gene: TRBJ1-1; CDR3nt: TGTGCCATCAGTTCCGACAGGGGGCGAGGGAACACTGAAGCTTTCTTT; CDR3aa: CAISSDRGRGNTEAFF
abundance: NA; v_gene: TRBV18; d_gene: TRBD1; j_gene: TRBJ1-4; CDR3nt: TGTGCCAGCTCACCGAGGACAGGGACTGAAAAACTGTTTTTT; CDR3aa: CASSPRTGTEKLFF
abundance: NA; v_gene: TRBV5-1; d_gene: TRBD1; j_gene: TRBJ1-1; CDR3nt: TGCGCCAGCACCTACAGGGGTGGTACTGAAGCTTTCTTT; CDR3aa: CASTYRGGTEAFF
abundance: once; v_gene: TRBV5-8; d_gene: TRBD1; j_gene: TRBJ1-2; CDR3nt: TGTGCCAGCAGCCAACAGGGGACCTATGGCTACACCTTC; CDR3aa: CASSQQGTYGYTF
abundance: NA; v_gene: TRBV5-6; d_gene: NA; j_gene: TRBJ2-1; CDR3nt: TGTGCCAGCAGCTCCGACAGGATCTCCTCCTACAATGAGCAGTTCTTC; CDR3aa: CASSSDRISSYNEQFF
abundance: few; v_gene: TRBV5-6; d_gene: NA; j_gene: TRBJ2-7; CDR3nt: TGTGCCAGCAGCCTGGACGGCGAGCAGTACTTC; CDR3aa: CASSLDGEQYF
abundance: NA; v_gene: TRBV19; d_gene: NA; j_gene: TRBJ2-1; CDR3nt: TGTGCCAGTAGTATAGAGGGGGCGGGGAGCTCCTACAATGAGCAGTTCTTC; CDR3aa: CASSIEGAGSSYNEQFF
abundance: NA; v_gene: TRBV5-4; d_gene: NA; j_gene: TRBJ2-7; CDR3nt: TGTGCCAGCAGCCGGGGAGGGGCAGGGGGAGGCGAGCAGTACTTC; CDR3aa: CASSRGGAGGGEQYF
abundance: NA; v_gene: TRBV18; d_gene: NA; j_gene: TRBJ2-1; CDR3nt: TGTGCCAGCTCTCCTAGGATAGGGGCGGGTGAGCAGTTCTTC; CDR3aa: CASSPRIGAGEQFF
abundance: NA; v_gene: TRBV5-6; d_gene: TRBD1; j_gene: TRBJ1-6; CDR3nt: TGTGCCAGCAGCCGGGGACAGGGAGAGAGTTCACCCCTCCACTTT; CDR3aa: CASSRGQGESSPLHF
abundance: NA; v_gene: TRBV13; d_gene: TRBD2; j_gene: TRBJ2-1; CDR3nt: TGTGCCAGCAGCCCTGGGACTAGCGGGATTCGAAGCTCCTACAATGAGCAGTTCTTC; CDR3aa: CASSPGTSGIRSSYNEQFF
abundance: NA; v_gene: TRBV4-3; d_gene: NA; j_gene: TRBJ1-1; CDR3nt: TGCGCCAGCAGCCCCATGGTCAACGGGAACACTGAAGCTTTCTTT; CDR3aa: CASSPMVNGNTEAFF
abundance: once; v_gene: TRBV7-9; d_gene: TRBD2; j_gene: TRBJ2-7; CDR3nt: TGTGCCAGCAGCTTCAGCGGGACCAGCGAGCAGTACTTC; CDR3aa: CASSFSGTSEQYF
abundance: NA; v_gene: TRBV19; d_gene: NA; j_gene: TRBJ1-3; CDR3nt: TGTGCCAGTAGTAATCGGGGAAACACCATATATTTT; CDR3aa: CASSNRGNTIYF
abundance: NA; v_gene: TRBV5-8; d_gene: NA; j_gene: TRBJ2-4; CDR3nt: TGTGCCAGCAGCTTGGTTGTGGGGCTTGTCCCCAAAAACATTCAGTACTTC; CDR3aa: CASSLVVGLVPKNIQYF
abundance: NA; v_gene: TRBV20-1; d_gene: NA; j_gene: TRBJ2-3; CDR3nt: TGCAGTGCTACCTTGACAGATACGCAGTATTTT; CDR3aa: CSATLTDTQYF
abundance: NA; v_gene: TRBV28; d_gene: NA; j_gene: TRBJ1-2; CDR3nt: TGTGCCAGCAGTTTACCTAAGACTGAGCGCAGGGGTTCCGGCTACACCTTC; CDR3aa: CASSLPKTERRGSGYTF
abundance: NA; v_gene: TRBV10-3; d_gene: TRBD1; j_gene: TRBJ1-4; CDR3nt: TGTGCCATCAGTGAGTCGTTCGCCGGGACAGGGGTAAAACTGTTTTTT; CDR3aa: CAISESFAGTGVKLFF
abundance: once; v_gene: TRBV7-2; d_gene: TRBD2; j_gene: TRBJ2-5; CDR3nt: TGTGCCAGCAGCTTCGGACTAGCGAGTCAAGAGACCCAGTACTTC; CDR3aa: CASSFGLASQETQYF
abundance: NA; v_gene: TRBV6-6; d_gene: NA; j_gene: TRBJ1-2; CDR3nt: TGTGCCAGCAGTTGGGAGGGGGTGGGTGGCTACACCTTC; CDR3aa: CASSWEGVGGYTF
abundance: NA; v_gene: TRBV5-3; d_gene: TRBD2; j_gene: TRBJ2-3; CDR3nt: TGTGCCAGAAGCCGTGGGACTAGCGGGAGGGAAACAGAGACTTCTAGCACAGATACGCAGTATTTT; CDR3aa: CARSRGTSGRETETSSTDTQYF
abundance: NA; v_gene: TRBV6-1; d_gene: TRBD2; j_gene: TRBJ2-1; CDR3nt: TGTGCCAGCAGTGAGGAAAGCGGGATCTCCCAGTTCTTC; CDR3aa: CASSEESGISQFF
abundance: NA; v_gene: TRBV18; d_gene: TRBD1; j_gene: TRBJ1-1; CDR3nt: TGTGCCAGCTCGCTTGGGGGGACAGGTGATAACACTGAAGCTTTCTTT; CDR3aa: CASSLGGTGDNTEAFF
abundance: NA; v_gene: TRBV14; d_gene: TRBD2; j_gene: TRBJ2-1; CDR3nt: TGTGCCAGCAGCCGGACTAGCGTGGAGCAGTTCTTC; CDR3aa: CASSRTSVEQFF
abundance: NA; v_gene: TRBV18; d_gene: TRBD1; j_gene: TRBJ2-7; CDR3nt: TGTGCCAGCTCATCGCTCCCTGGACAGGGGGACTCCGAGCAGTACTTC; CDR3aa: CASSSLPGQGDSEQYF
abundance: NA; v_gene: TRBV28; d_gene: TRBD1; j_gene: TRBJ2-2; CDR3nt: TGTGCCAGCGTGGGACAGAAAAACACCGGGGAGCTGTTTTTT; CDR3aa: CASVGQKNTGELFF
abundance: NA; v_gene: TRBV5-1; d_gene: NA; j_gene: TRBJ1-5; CDR3nt: TGCGCCAGCAGCTTGGAGGAAGCCCAGCATTTT; CDR3aa: CASSLEEAQHF
abundance: NA; v_gene: TRBV19; d_gene: TRBD1; j_gene: TRBJ2-7; CDR3nt: TGTGCCAGTAGTATTGGACAGGGCGCTTTCGAGCAGTACTTC; CDR3aa: CASSIGQGAFEQYF
abundance: NA; v_gene: TRBV28; d_gene: NA; j_gene: TRBJ1-2; CDR3nt: TGTGCCAGCACCAGGGGTGGCGATGGCTACACCTTC; CDR3aa: CASTRGGDGYTF
abundance: NA; v_gene: TRBV19; d_gene: NA; j_gene: TRBJ2-3; CDR3nt: TGTGCCAGTATCGACAGCTATACAGATACGCAGTATTTT; CDR3aa: CASIDSYTDTQYF